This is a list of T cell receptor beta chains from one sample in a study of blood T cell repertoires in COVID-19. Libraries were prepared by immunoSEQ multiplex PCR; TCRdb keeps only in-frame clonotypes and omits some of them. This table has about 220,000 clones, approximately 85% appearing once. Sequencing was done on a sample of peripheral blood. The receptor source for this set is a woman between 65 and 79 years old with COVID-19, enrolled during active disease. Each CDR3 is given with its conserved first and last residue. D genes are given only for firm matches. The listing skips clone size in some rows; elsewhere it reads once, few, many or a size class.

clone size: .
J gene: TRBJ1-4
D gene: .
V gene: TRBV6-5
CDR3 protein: CASKLVRTNEKLFF

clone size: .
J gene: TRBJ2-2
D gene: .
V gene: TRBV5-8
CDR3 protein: CASSLAGGSTGELFF

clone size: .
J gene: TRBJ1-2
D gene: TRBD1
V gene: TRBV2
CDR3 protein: CASSERMTGAGYTF

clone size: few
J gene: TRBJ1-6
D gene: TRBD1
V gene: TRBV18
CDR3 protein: CASSPQGANNSPLHF

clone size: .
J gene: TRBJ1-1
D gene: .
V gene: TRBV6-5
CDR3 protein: CASSYGGFKNTEAFF

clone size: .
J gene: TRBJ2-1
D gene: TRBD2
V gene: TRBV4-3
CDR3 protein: CASSQDRLASGFNEQFF

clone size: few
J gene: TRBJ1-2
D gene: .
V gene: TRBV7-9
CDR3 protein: CASSRLAGEDGYTF

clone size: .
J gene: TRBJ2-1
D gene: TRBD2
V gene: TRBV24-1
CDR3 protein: CATSGTISGGLLSYNEQFF

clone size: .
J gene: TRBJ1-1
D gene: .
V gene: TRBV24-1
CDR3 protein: CATSSERMTEAFF

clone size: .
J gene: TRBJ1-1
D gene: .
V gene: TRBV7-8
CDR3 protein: CASSLNKNTEAFF

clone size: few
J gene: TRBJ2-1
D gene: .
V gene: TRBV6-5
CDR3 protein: CASSLRQDSYNEQFF

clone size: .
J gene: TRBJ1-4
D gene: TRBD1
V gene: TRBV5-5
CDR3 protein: CASSRGQGLGEKLFF

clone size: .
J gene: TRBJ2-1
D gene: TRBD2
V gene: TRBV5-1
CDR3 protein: CASSLIRAGDNEQFF

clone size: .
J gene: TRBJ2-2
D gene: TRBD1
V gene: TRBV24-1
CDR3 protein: CATSDSGGLPNTGELFF

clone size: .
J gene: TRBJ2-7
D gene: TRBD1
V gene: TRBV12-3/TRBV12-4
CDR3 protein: CASSFGQVGQYF

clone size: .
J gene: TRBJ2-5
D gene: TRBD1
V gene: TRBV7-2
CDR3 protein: CASKTGGPGETQYF

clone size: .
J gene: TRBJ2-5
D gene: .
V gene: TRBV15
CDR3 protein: CATSRDMGWGEGSETQYF

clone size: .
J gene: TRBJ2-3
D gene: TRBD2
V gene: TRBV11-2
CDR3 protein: CASSQPSGPYTDTQYF

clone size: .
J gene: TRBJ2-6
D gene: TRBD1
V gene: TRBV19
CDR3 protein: CASSTTGVGANVLTF

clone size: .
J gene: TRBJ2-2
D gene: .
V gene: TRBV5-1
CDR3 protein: CASSLAGDLLTGELFF

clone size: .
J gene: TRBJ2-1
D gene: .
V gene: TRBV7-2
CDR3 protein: CASSPTGVSYNEQFF

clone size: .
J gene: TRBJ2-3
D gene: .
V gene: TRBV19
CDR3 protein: CASRGGARTDTQYF

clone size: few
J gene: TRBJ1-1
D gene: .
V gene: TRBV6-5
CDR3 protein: CASSSYTEAFF

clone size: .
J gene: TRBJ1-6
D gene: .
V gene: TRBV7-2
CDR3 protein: CASSVNSSPLHF

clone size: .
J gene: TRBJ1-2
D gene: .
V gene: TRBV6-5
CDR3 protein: CASTGEIRYGYTF

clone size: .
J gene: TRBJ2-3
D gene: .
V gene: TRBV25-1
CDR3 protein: CASSEWNGIADTQYF

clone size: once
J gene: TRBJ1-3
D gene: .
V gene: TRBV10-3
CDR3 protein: CAISESFDSNSGNTIYF

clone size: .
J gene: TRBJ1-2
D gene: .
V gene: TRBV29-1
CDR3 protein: CSVEGQVYGYTF

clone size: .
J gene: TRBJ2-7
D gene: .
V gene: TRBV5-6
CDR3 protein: CASSFFGLYEQYF

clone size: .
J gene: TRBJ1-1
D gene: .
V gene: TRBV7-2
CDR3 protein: CASSSFGRENTEAFF

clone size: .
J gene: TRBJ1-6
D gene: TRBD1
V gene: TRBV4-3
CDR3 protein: CASSQEYGDRERGSPLHF

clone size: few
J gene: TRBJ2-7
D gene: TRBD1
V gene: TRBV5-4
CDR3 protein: CASSGRTGELYEQYF

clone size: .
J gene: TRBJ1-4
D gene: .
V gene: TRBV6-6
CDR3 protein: CASSLVGGTNEKLFF